Listed below are T cell receptor beta chains from one sample, sequenced in a study of shared clonotypes between healthy human individuals. The repertoire was sequenced with immunoSEQ multiplex PCR; TCRdb's copy has only in-frame clones and lacks some. The data hold approximately 510,000 clones, with 60% to 85% observed a single time. The sample consisted of PBMCs. The receptors were gathered from a woman aged 40 to 49 in good health. Some clones in this sample may be carry-over from other donors' samples. CDR3s include the opening cysteine and the closing phenylalanine or tryptophan. A D gene is named only where the DNA matches it firmly. Clone size is shown for a subset of rows, as once, few, many or a class of expanded clone.

length: 17
J: TRBJ2-1
size: NA
D: TRBD2
V: TRBV5-6
DNA: TGTGCCAGCACCCAGGGGAAAGCGGGAGGTTCATACAATGAGCAGTTCTTC
CDR3: CASTQGKAGGSYNEQFF

length: 10
J: TRBJ2-7
size: NA
D: NA
V: TRBV27
DNA: TGTGCCAGCAACACCTACGAGCAGTACTTC
CDR3: CASNTYEQYF

length: 16
J: TRBJ2-1
size: NA
D: NA
V: TRBV2
DNA: TGTGCCAGCAGTGGGCCCGCTCCCGGCTCCTACAATGAGCAGTTCTTC
CDR3: CASSGPAPGSYNEQFF

length: 15
J: TRBJ1-5
size: NA
D: NA
V: TRBV28
DNA: TGTGCCAGCACCAATCGCGGCACCAATCGACAGCCCCAGCATTTT
CDR3: CASTNRGTNRQPQHF

length: 16
J: TRBJ2-5
size: NA
D: TRBD1
V: TRBV28
DNA: TGTGCCAGCAGTCCGGGTCCGGGACAGTGGGAAGAGACCCAGTACTTC
CDR3: CASSPGPGQWEETQYF

length: 15
J: TRBJ2-1
size: few
D: TRBD2
V: TRBV7-8
DNA: TGTGCCAGCAGCTTAGCCGGACTAGCGGGAGGTGAGCAGTTCTTC
CDR3: CASSLAGLAGGEQFF

length: 15
J: TRBJ2-5
size: once
D: TRBD2
V: TRBV11-2
DNA: TGTGCCAGCAGCCCTAGCGGGAGTGAGCAAGAGACCCAGTACTTC
CDR3: CASSPSGSEQETQYF

length: 13
J: TRBJ2-7
size: NA
D: NA
V: TRBV5-8
DNA: TGTGCCAGCAGCTTGGGACAGATCGGCGAGCAGTACTTC
CDR3: CASSLGQIGEQYF

length: 15
J: TRBJ2-1
size: NA
D: TRBD2
V: TRBV19
DNA: TGTGCCAGTAGTATCAGAGCGGGAGGGCCGAAAGAGCAGTTCTTC
CDR3: CASSIRAGGPKEQFF

length: 13
J: TRBJ2-1
size: NA
D: NA
V: TRBV15
DNA: TGTGCCACCAGCAGAGACCGGGGCGTTGAGCAGTTCTTC
CDR3: CATSRDRGVEQFF

length: 12
J: TRBJ2-7
size: NA
D: NA
V: TRBV6-1
DNA: TGTGCCAGCAGTGCCCGGCAGTACGAGCAGTACTTC
CDR3: CASSARQYEQYF

length: 13
J: TRBJ2-7
size: NA
D: NA
V: TRBV19
DNA: TGTGCCAGTATGGGGGCCGAGGACTACGAGCAGTACTTC
CDR3: CASMGAEDYEQYF

length: 18
J: TRBJ2-1
size: many
D: TRBD1
V: TRBV7-3
DNA: TGTGCCAGCAGCTTAAGAGGTTCCGGGACAGGGGTGAGCAATGAGCAGTTCTTC
CDR3: CASSLRGSGTGVSNEQFF

length: 15
J: TRBJ1-5
size: NA
D: TRBD1
V: TRBV19
DNA: TGTGCCAGTACCTGGGACAGGTCCCAGAATCAGCCCCAGCATTTT
CDR3: CASTWDRSQNQPQHF

length: 14
J: TRBJ2-5
size: NA
D: NA
V: TRBV7-2
DNA: TGTGCCAGCAGCCACTACAGGGAGGGGGAGACCCAGTACTTC
CDR3: CASSHYREGETQYF

length: 15
J: TRBJ2-1
size: NA
D: NA
V: TRBV10-3
DNA: TGTGCCATCAGTGAGTCGGCAAGCTCGGGGAATGAGCAGTTCTTC
CDR3: CAISESASSGNEQFF

length: 15
J: TRBJ2-5
size: NA
D: TRBD2
V: TRBV25-1
DNA: TGTGCCAGCAGTGAACTAGCGGGAGGGCCGGAGACCCAGTACTTC
CDR3: CASSELAGGPETQYF

length: 15
J: TRBJ1-3
size: once
D: TRBD1
V: TRBV25-1
DNA: TGTGCCAGCAGTGTCAACAGGGGGCCTGGAAACACCATATATTTT
CDR3: CASSVNRGPGNTIYF

length: 15
J: TRBJ1-3
size: NA
D: NA
V: TRBV5-6
DNA: TGTGCCAGCAGCTTGGTGCGGGAATCTGGAAACACCATATATTTT
CDR3: CASSLVRESGNTIYF

length: 13
J: TRBJ1-1
size: NA
D: NA
V: TRBV2
DNA: TGTGCCAGCAACCACCCGGTGAACACTGAAGCTTTCTTT
CDR3: CASNHPVNTEAFF

length: 13
J: TRBJ2-7
size: NA
D: NA
V: TRBV27
DNA: TGTGCCAGCAGTTTTGGCCCGGGGAGCGAGCAGTACTTC
CDR3: CASSFGPGSEQYF

length: 15
J: TRBJ2-7
size: NA
D: NA
V: TRBV27
DNA: TGTGCCAGCAGACCCAGGGGGGGACTAGGGTACGAGCAGTACTTC
CDR3: CASRPRGGLGYEQYF

length: 14
J: TRBJ1-2
size: NA
D: TRBD1
V: TRBV9
DNA: TGTGCCAGCAGCCTCCTACAGGGGGTTGATGGCTACACCTTC
CDR3: CASSLLQGVDGYTF

length: 15
J: TRBJ1-5
size: NA
D: NA
V: TRBV6-5
DNA: TGTGCCAGCAGTTACTCGAGACAGTTCGGCCAGCCCCAGCATTTT
CDR3: CASSYSRQFGQPQHF

length: 15
J: TRBJ2-5
size: NA
D: NA
V: TRBV28
DNA: TGTGCCAGCAGCAGTCAGGGTGAGGACCAAGAGACCCAGTACTTC
CDR3: CASSSQGEDQETQYF

length: 14
J: TRBJ2-5
size: NA
D: NA
V: TRBV19
DNA: TGTGCCAGTAGTAACACAGGGCGGGTGGAGACCCAGTACTTC
CDR3: CASSNTGRVETQYF

length: 14
J: TRBJ2-7
size: NA
D: TRBD1
V: TRBV28
DNA: TGTGCCAGCAGTTTACGACAGGGGCGTTACGAGCAGTACTTC
CDR3: CASSLRQGRYEQYF

length: 13
J: TRBJ2-2
size: NA
D: NA
V: TRBV9
DNA: TGTGCCAGCAGCGTAGGGGTAACCGGGGAGCTGTTTTTT
CDR3: CASSVGVTGELFF

length: 14
J: TRBJ2-1
size: NA
D: NA
V: TRBV28
DNA: TGTGCCAGCAGTTTGACTTACAGGGTCGATGAGCAGTTCTTC
CDR3: CASSLTYRVDEQFF

length: 12
J: TRBJ2-1
size: NA
D: NA
V: TRBV7-3
DNA: TGTGCCAGCAGCTTAAAGGGCGGTGAGCAGTTCTTC
CDR3: CASSLKGGEQFF

length: 13
J: TRBJ2-7
size: NA
D: NA
V: TRBV7-2
DNA: TGTGCCAGCAGCCTCCCATTTAAAGCCGAGCAGTACTTC
CDR3: CASSLPFKAEQYF

length: 14
J: TRBJ2-5
size: NA
D: NA
V: TRBV5-4
DNA: TGTGCCAGCACCAAGGGGGTGGGGGAAGGGGCCCAGTACTTC
CDR3: CASTKGVGEGAQYF

length: 13
J: TRBJ2-1
size: NA
D: NA
V: TRBV19
DNA: TGTGCCAGTAGTGCGGGACCAAACAATGAGCAGTTCTTC
CDR3: CASSAGPNNEQFF